This is a list of T cell receptor beta chains from one sample in a study of T cells in Graves' hyperthyroidism and ophthalmopathy. TCRdb re-called the multiplex PCR reads with MiXCR, one entry per CDR3 protein. The sample holds 730,000 or so distinct CDR3 sequences, 18% seen once. Sequenced input: blood. The receptors originated from a woman between 50 and 59 years old with Graves' hyperthyroidism that later progressed to Graves' ophthalmopathy. Each CDR3 is given with its conserved first and last residue.

TRBV30,TRBJ2-5,CAWSVKGLGRQETQYF
TRBV11-2,TRBJ2-7,CASSLREARIYEQYF
TRBV20-1,TRBJ1-1,CSARVSGQGAEAFF
TRBV20-1,TRBJ2-3,CSALRDRGTDTQYF
TRBV11-2,TRBJ2-3,CASSLGEPRGYTDTQYF
TRBV15,TRBJ2-5,CATSRPGFETQYF
TRBV11-2,TRBJ1-1,CASSLVHPGTGRAEAFF
TRBV6-1,TRBJ1-5,CASSARTTNQPQHF
TRBV15,TRBJ2-5,CATSRDLGRHSGQYF
TRBV18,TRBJ1-5,CASSQAGAEYQPQHF
TRBV9,TRBJ2-1,CASSVGSGGDNEQFF
TRBV20-1,TRBJ2-2,CSAPRGANTGELFF
TRBV10-3,TRBJ1-1,CAISSQTDSNTEAFF
TRBV20-1,TRBJ1-1,CSARQPNTEAFF
TRBV27,TRBJ2-5,CASSPGTLMATQYF
TRBV11-2,TRBJ1-6,CASSGAGWGNSPLHF
TRBV6-2/TRBV6-3,TRBJ2-4,CASSYSTLAGEDIQYF
TRBV29-1,TRBJ2-1,CSVERVGNEQFF
TRBV14,TRBJ2-3,CASSQDEGTDTQYF
TRBV29-1,TRBJ2-5,CSVSSRGEKVETQYF
TRBV5-4,TRBJ2-2,CASSPSLIGELFF
TRBV2,TRBJ1-5,CASSGTGDQPQHF
TRBV16,TRBJ1-5,CASSQFSEDQPQHF
TRBV15,TRBJ1-2,CATSQVGGPRGYTF
TRBV20-1,TRBJ1-5,CSAQQGTDQPQHF
TRBV2,TRBJ2-7,CASSEAVYSHLYEQYF
TRBV12-3/TRBV12-4,TRBJ1-1,CASRSTGFNTEAFF
TRBV19,TRBJ1-2,CASTPSRGNYGYTF
TRBV10-3,TRBJ1-3,CAIMAALGNTIYF
TRBV7-9,TRBJ1-1,CVSSLGQDTEAFF